This entry lists 29 T cell receptor beta chains sequenced from one sample in a study of blood T cells in healthy people across ages. The use of a sample-barcoded 5' primer and a J-beta primer mix characterized a second PCR of roughly 7 to 12 cycles. TCRdb re-analysed the 5' RACE reads in MiXCR, keeping a single row per CDR3 protein. The repertoire includes fewer than 2,000,000 distinct CDR3 sequences, about two fifths of them detected once, and approximately 22% sits in the top ten. The material sequenced was blood. These receptors all stem from a human donor in good health.

This clonotype was detected once. The chain links TRBV10-3 to TRBJ1-4, with a possible D match to TRBD1 (6 bases). Trimming removed 0 bases from V and 8 bases from J, with 13 bases in between. Germline V gives CDR1 ENHRY, CDR2 SYGVKD. This CDR3 has 15 residues. The chain's CDR3 is CAISESNRVAEKLFF. The CDR3 region has the DNA TGTGCCATCAGTGAGTCGAACAGGGTTGCGGAAAAACTGTTTTTT.

The V and J genes are TRBV20-1 and TRBJ2-5; D ambiguous. CDR3 size: 14 residues. The germline V gene encodes CDR1 DFQATT and CDR2 SNEGSKA (reference sequence). The V gene lost 2 bases and the J gene lost 1 base, with 11 bases spanning the gap. CDR3 in amino acids: CSARRQPAQETQYF. In DNA, the CDR3 is TGCAGTGCTAGAAGGCAGCCAGCCCAAGAGACCCAGTACTTC.

Comment on this clonotype: Germline and junction disagree at one end, which may indicate a read error. This chain connects TRBV3-1 to TRBJ2-1, with D maybe TRBD1 (6 bases). The CDR3 loop spans 14 amino acids. Germline V CDR1 and CDR2: LGHDT, YNNKEL (reference sequence). The CDR3, as DNA: TGTGCCGGCAGCCTCCGGACAGCCAACAATGAGCAGTTCTTC. Translation gives CAGSLRTANNEQFF.

This chain connects TRBV12-3 or TRBV12-4 to TRBJ2-1; no clear D gene. This CDR3 spans 14 amino acids. Trimming removed 4 bases at V and 8 bases at J, with 15 bases between. DNA of the CDR3: TGTGCCAGCAGTTCTAAGGCGATCTGGGATGAGCAGTTCTTC. The encoded protein is CASSSKAIWDEQFF.

The chain recombines TRBV7-2 with TRBJ2-3; 7 nucleotides align to TRBD2. Germline V gene sequence: CDR1 SGHTA, CDR2 FQGNSA. J lost 5 bases, V lost 3 bases, and 11 bases had no gene match. This CDR3 is built from 16 residues. CDR3 bases: TGTGCCAGCAGCTTGGGAGGGAGGGCAAAAAGAGATACGCAGTATTTT. Translated: CASSLGGRAKRDTQYF.

This chain joins TRBV12-3 or TRBV12-4 and TRBJ2-2; tentatively, D is TRBD1 (6 bases). The CDR3 covers 14 residues. Trimming left V 5 bases short and J 5 bases short, with 12 bases between. The DNA for the CDR3 is TGTGCCAGCAGTGTACAGGGTTGGACCGGGGAGCTGTTTTTT. This encodes CASSVQGWTGELFF.

This clonotype was seen a few times. The rearrangement uses TRBV15 and TRBJ2-1; no definite D call. V lost 0 bases and J lost 6, with 3 bases in between. The germline V gene encodes CDR1 LNHNV and CDR2 YYDKDF (reference sequence). This CDR3 spans 12 amino acids. DNA for the CDR3: TGTGCCACCAGCAGAGATATCAATGAGCAGTTCTTC. Translated: CATSRDINEQFF. Drawing the rest from reference TRBV15 and TRBJ2-1, the complete variable domain is DAMVIQNPRYQVTQFGKPVTLSCSQTLNHNVMYWYQQKSSQAPKLLFHYYDKDFNNEADTPDNFQSRRPNTSFCFLDIRSPGLGDTAMYLCATSRDINEQFFGPGTRLTVL.

The chain combines TRBV7-2 with TRBJ2-1, with D possibly being TRBD2 (6 bases). Trimming took off 5 bases at V and 8 bases at J, with 16 bases between the two ends. Germline-derived CDR1 and CDR2 are SGHTA and FQGNSA. There are 14 residues in the CDR3. The DNA of the CDR3 is TGTGCCAGCAGCCTCGGCGGCGGGGTCTATGAGCAGTTCTTC. Translation: CASSLGGGVYEQFF.

The rearrangement joins TRBV4-1 to TRBJ2-4; no firm D call. This CDR3 has 13 residues. Germline values: CDR1 MGHRA, CDR2 YSYEKL. The V end lost 0 bases, the J end lost 15 bases, and 15 bases lay between the germline ends. CDR3 loop: CASSQETDTVRYF. The CDR3, as DNA: TGCGCCAGCAGCCAAGAAACAGATACCGTCCGGTACTTC.

Worth noting for this clonotype: The junction does not match germline at one end; this may be a read error. The V call is TRBV4-2, the J call TRBJ2-7; D ambiguous. Germline V CDR1 and CDR2: LGHNA, YNFKEQ. This CDR3 spans 13 amino acids. The CDR3 DNA sequence: TGTGCCAGCAACCAAGATGACCCCTACGAGCAGTACTTC. Translation gives CASNQDDPYEQYF.

The genes are TRBV20-1 and TRBJ2-7; 11 bases align to TRBD2. This CDR3 has 17 residues. V was pared by 6 bases and J by 7 bases, with 20 bases of the junction left unmatched. Germline values: CDR1 DFQATT, CDR2 SNEGSKA (reference sequence). The CDR3 sequence is CSAAGTSGHRSYNEQYF. The CDR3 DNA is TGCAGTGCCGCCGGGACTAGCGGACACCGCTCCTACAATGAGCAGTACTTC.

The chain uses TRBV21-1 and TRBJ2-7; the table's D call, TRBD1, was not checked against the DNA. TRBV21-1 is deemed a pseudogene. The CDR3 loop spans 15 amino acids. CDR3 DNA sequence: TGTGCCAGCAGCAAAGTAGGGGACAGGGGCCACGAGCAGTACTTC. Protein sequence: CASSKVGDRGHEQYF.

This CDR3 reads CSARDYGLKAAFF. CDR3 sequence (DNA): TGCAGTGCTAGAGATTATGGGCTCAAAGCAGCTTTCTTT. This chain uses TRBV20-1 with TRBJ1-1; D not resolved. The germline gives CDR1 DFQATT, CDR2 SNEGSKA (reference sequence). The CDR3 runs to 13 residues. The V gene lost 0 bases and the J gene lost 10 bases, with 15 bases spanning the gap.

The gene calls are TRBV29-1 and TRBJ2-5; tentatively, D is TRBD1 or TRBD2 (5 bases each). V dropped 4 bases and J dropped 5 bases, with 17 bases sitting between them. There are 14 residues in the CDR3. The V gene's germline CDR1 is SQVTM and CDR2 ANQGSEA. CDR3 loop: CSVGQRGRWETQYF. The DNA for the CDR3 is TGCAGCGTTGGCCAGAGGGGCCGGTGGGAGACCCAGTACTTC.

The sample holds a few counts of this clonotype. DNA for the CDR3: TGTGCCAGTAGTATCCTCACAGGGTGGGACGGGGAGCTGTTTTTT. It translates to CASSILTGWDGELFF. The rearrangement uses TRBV19 and TRBJ2-2; TRBD1 is a possible D gene (6 bases). With 3 bases removed from V and 7 bases from J, the gap between germline ends came to 15 bases. The CDR3 contains 15 residues. Germline V gives CDR1 LNHDA, CDR2 SQIVND (reference sequence).

This clonotype was observed a few times. J is TRBJ1-2 and V is TRBV28, with D tentatively TRBD1 (6 bases). In germline, CDR1 is MDHEN, CDR2 SYDVKM. The V and J ends lost 3 bases and 0 bases respectively, with 14 bases between them. The CDR3 is 16 amino acids. The CDR3 sequence is CASSLTGIFTNYGYTF. The CDR3 coding sequence is TGTGCCAGCAGTTTGACAGGAATTTTTACTAACTATGGCTACACCTTC.

The table lists this clonotype with a count of one. The rearrangement joins TRBV3-1 to TRBJ2-5, with 11 bases that match TRBD2. The last part of the DNA fits TRBJ2-7 better; the J call may be wrong. Per germline, CDR1 LGHDT and CDR2 YNNKEL (reference sequence). The CDR3 covers 14 residues. CDR3 loop: CASRLSGGANEQYF. CDR3 DNA: TGTGCCAGCAGACTTAGCGGGGGGGCGAACGAGCAGTACTTC.

The chain is built from TRBV6-2 or TRBV6-3 and TRBJ2-3, with 10 bases that match TRBD2. CDR3 length: 16 residues. V shed 6 bases, J shed 3 bases, and the junction held 9 bases outside the gene matches. The germline gives CDR1 MNHEY, CDR2 SVGEGT. For the CDR3, the DNA is TGTGCCAGCAGCCCACGCCCGACTAGCGGGACAGATACGCAGTATTTT. Amino acid sequence: CASSPRPTSGTDTQYF.

The chain combines TRBV20-1 with TRBJ2-1; D ambiguous. Trimming left V 4 bases short and J 7 bases short, with 8 bases between. CDR1 is DFQATT, CDR2 SNEGSKA, per germline (reference sequence). The length of the CDR3 is 11 residues. For the CDR3, the DNA is TGCAGTGCTACCTTCGGTAATGAGCAGTTCTTC. Protein: CSATFGNEQFF.

This clonotype was recorded a few times. CDR3 residues: CASSQDRAGGLEQYF. CDR3 DNA: TGCGCCAGCAGCCAAGATAGGGCGGGGGGGCTCGAGCAGTACTTC. The chain links TRBV4-3 to TRBJ2-7, with 9 positions matching TRBD2. Germline V gene lookup returns CDR1 LGHNA and CDR2 YSLEER. Trimming removed 0 bases from V and 6 bases from J; junction bases left unmatched: 6. There are 15 residues in the CDR3.

V is TRBV5-1 and J is TRBJ1-1, with TRBD1 matching 8 bases. This CDR3 region has 15 residues. The germline CDR1 and CDR2 sequences are SGHRS and YFSETQ. With 4 bases clipped from V and 0 bases from J, the junction kept 5 bases outside the gene matches. CDR3: CASSAGTGVNTEAFF. The CDR3 DNA reads as TGCGCCAGCAGCGCGGGGACAGGAGTGAACACTGAAGCTTTCTTT.

This clonotype was picked up a small number of times. The chain joins TRBV20-1 to TRBJ1-2, with 8 bases that match TRBD1. V shed 2 bases and J 4 bases; nucleotides not matched to a gene: 9. Germline CDR1 reads DFQATT; CDR2 reads SNEGSKA (reference sequence). The CDR3 is 15 amino acids. In DNA form, the CDR3 reads TGCAGTGCTAGAACAATCGCCGGGACAGGCTATGGCTACACCTTC. Translating it yields CSARTIAGTGYGYTF.

This sequence joins TRBV6-2 or TRBV6-3 and TRBJ2-5, with D perhaps matching TRBD1 or TRBD2 (5 bases each). Looked up from germline, CDR1 is MNHEY and CDR2 is SVGEGT. The CDR3 is 15 residues long. Trimming took off 7 bases at V and 5 bases at J, with 20 bases between the two ends. Here the CDR3 DNA reads TGTGCCAGCACCCGGGGCACCGCGGCCCAGGAGACCCAGTACTTC. This gives the protein CASTRGTAAQETQYF.

The chain employs TRBV7-6 and TRBJ2-3; TRBD1 might be the D (8 bases). V was clipped by 2 bases and J by 0 bases, with 21 bases between them. The CDR3 covers 19 residues. CDR1 and CDR2 from the germline V gene are SGHVS and FNYEAQ. DNA of the CDR3: TGTGCCAGCAGCTTATCGCCATGGACAGGGCGGGGGAGCACAGATACGCAGTATTTT. Protein product: CASSLSPWTGRGSTDTQYF.

There are a few counts of this clonotype. CDR3 sequence: CASSYSSIGAGGRETQYF. The CDR3 bases are TGTGCCAGCAGTTACTCGAGTATTGGCGCGGGGGGCCGGGAGACCCAGTACTTC. This rearrangement joins TRBV6-2 or TRBV6-3 to TRBJ2-5; TRBD2 matches 8 bases. Germline V gene lookup returns CDR1 MNHEY and CDR2 SVGEGT. The V segment lost 0 bases and the J segment 5 bases; nucleotides outside the gene matches: 14. The CDR3 covers 18 residues.

The rearrangement joins TRBV7-8 to TRBJ2-5; 8 bases line up with TRBD2. CDR3 length equals 19 residues. Germline loops: CDR1 SGHVS, CDR2 FQNEAQ. Trimming took 3 bases from V and 1 from J; bases not matched to a gene: 16. This CDR3 reads CASSFIAGGPKGTQETQYF. The CDR3 DNA is TGTGCCAGCAGCTTTATTGCGGGGGGCCCCAAAGGCACCCAAGAGACCCAGTACTTC. The full variable domain, in which reference TRBV7-8 and TRBJ2-5 provide the parts outside the CDR3, is GAGVSQSPRYKVAKRGQDVALRCDPISGHVSLFWYQQALGQGPEFLTYFQNEAQLDKSGLPSDRFFAERPEGSVSTLKIQRTQQEDSAVYLCASSFIAGGPKGTQETQYFGPGTRLLVL.

The chain joins TRBV29-1 to TRBJ2-1; TRBD1 is a possible D gene (6 bases). This CDR3 contains 14 residues. V lost 5 bases and J lost 0, with 11 bases in between. CDR1 is SQVTM and CDR2 is ANQGSEA in the germline V gene. This CDR3 is CSVRLGGSYNEQFF. The CDR3 DNA reads as TGCAGCGTTCGGTTAGGGGGCTCCTACAATGAGCAGTTCTTC.

The rearrangement links TRBV5-6 to TRBJ2-7; D is possibly TRBD1 (6 bases). V was cut by 1 base and J by 11 bases, with 16 bases left in between. Germline CDR1 and CDR2: SGHDT and YYEEEE. The CDR3 is 13 amino acids. CDR3 loop: CASSLQYRVEEYF. CDR3 nucleotides: TGTGCCAGCAGCTTGCAATACAGGGTGGAGGAGTACTTC.

J is TRBJ2-7 and V is TRBV5-5; 9 bases fit TRBD2. J lost 3 bases, V lost 1 base, and 5 bases had no gene match. Germline V lookup: CDR1 SGHKS, CDR2 YYEKEE (reference sequence). The CDR3 is 15 amino acids. The CDR3 is CASSLRREGDYEQYF. DNA of the CDR3: TGTGCCAGCAGCTTGAGGCGGGAGGGGGACTACGAGCAGTACTTC.